Listed below are T cell receptor beta chains from one sample, sequenced in a study. TCRdb recomputed calls from the RT-PCR reads with MiXCR, one row per CDR3 protein. The top ten clones hold 3.6% of a sample with hundreds of thousands of distinct CDR3 sequences, more than 13% of them seen once. The sequenced material came from memory CD4+ T cells from blood. These receptors all come from a female donor in good health, serving as a healthy control. Both conserved end residues are part of each CDR3. The D gene is left open where the match is weak. Clone size is given for some rows only: seen once, a few or many times, or a class if the clone is expanded.

>TRBV6-6|-|12|few|TRBJ2-3
CASSSGGYTQYF
TGTGCCAGCAGTTCCGGGGGTTATACGCAGTATTTT
>TRBV12-3/TRBV12-4|TRBD1|14|few|TRBJ1-4
CASIEQGAYGKLFF
TGTGCCAGCATCGAACAGGGGGCGTACGGAAAACTGTTTTTT
>TRBV27|TRBD1|15|once|TRBJ2-7
CASSEGQGANYEQYF
TGTGCCAGCAGTGAGGGACAGGGGGCGAACTACGAGCAGTACTTC
>TRBV20-1|TRBD2|15|-|TRBJ2-1
CSAAGGAMGSNEQFF
TGCAGTGCGGCGGGGGGGGCCATGGGAAGCAATGAGCAGTTCTTC
>TRBV6-6|-|16|few|TRBJ1-1
CASSFIGRGGSTEAFF
TGTGCCAGCAGTTTCATCGGAAGGGGGGGATCAACTGAAGCTTTCTTT
>TRBV20-1|TRBD1|14|-|TRBJ1-4
CSATQGARGEKLFF
TGCAGTGCTACCCAGGGGGCCAGAGGTGAAAAACTGTTTTTT
>TRBV9|-|13|many|TRBJ2-3
CAMDRGVRDTQYF
TGTGCCATGGACCGGGGAGTCAGAGATACGCAGTATTTT
>TRBV6-2/TRBV6-3|TRBD2|15|-|TRBJ2-3
CASSYYSGATDTQYF
TGTGCCAGCAGTTATTATAGCGGGGCCACAGATACGCAGTATTTT
>TRBV5-1|-|16|many|TRBJ2-3
CASSWRDRSQGDTQYF
TGCGCCAGCAGCTGGAGGGACCGCTCCCAAGGGGATACGCAGTATTTT
>TRBV6-5|TRBD2|16|many|TRBJ2-7
CASSTGTSGGLWEQYF
TGTGCCAGCAGCACCGGGACTAGCGGCGGGTTATGGGAGCAGTACTTC
>TRBV10-3|-|14|many|TRBJ2-7
CATQEVAGRPEQYF
TGTGCCACCCAGGAGGTGGCGGGTCGGCCCGAGCAGTACTTC
>TRBV7-8|TRBD1|15|-|TRBJ1-5
CASSLLRDSNQPQHF
TGTGCCAGCAGCTTACTCCGGGACAGTAATCAGCCCCAGCATTTT
>TRBV7-9|TRBD1|16|-|TRBJ1-6
CASSPPGQMRNSPLHF
TGTGCCAGCAGCCCCCCGGGACAGATGCGTAATTCACCCCTCCACTTT
>TRBV5-1|TRBD1|15|many|TRBJ2-5
CASSFLGTVQETQYF
TGCGCCAGCAGCTTTCTTGGGACAGTCCAAGAGACCCAGTACTTC
>TRBV28|-|14|-|TRBJ1-1
CASRPSGRNTEAFF
TGTGCCAGCAGGCCCTCGGGCAGAAACACTGAAGCTTTCTTT
>TRBV29-1|TRBD2|13|few|TRBJ2-7
CSVASGGPYEQYF
TGCAGCGTTGCATCGGGAGGCCCCTACGAGCAGTACTTC
>TRBV5-1|-|14|-|TRBJ1-1
CASSLLQVDTEAFF
TGCGCCAGCAGCTTGCTGCAGGTTGACACTGAAGCTTTCTTT
>TRBV5-5|TRBD2|17|-|TRBJ2-3
CASSSSPSGSGTDTQYF
TGTGCCAGCAGCTCCTCCCCCAGCGGGAGTGGCACAGATACGCAGTATTTT
>TRBV12-3/TRBV12-4|-|15|-|TRBJ2-2
CASSLSSSATGELFF
TGTGCCAGCAGTTTGTCCAGCAGTGCTACCGGGGAGCTGTTTTTT
>TRBV6-6|-|14|few|TRBJ1-3
CASSYSRQDGTIYF
TGTGCCAGCAGTTACTCGAGACAGGACGGGACCATATATTTT
>TRBV7-2|-|14|few|TRBJ1-1
CASSLFRDPTEAFF
TGTGCCAGCAGCTTATTCCGGGACCCTACTGAAGCTTTCTTT
>TRBV2|-|11|-|TRBJ2-1
CASNQYNEQFF
TGTGCCAGCAACCAGTACAATGAGCAGTTCTTC